A selection of T cell receptor beta chains follows, all from one sample in a study of T cell responses to AZD1222 COVID-19 vaccine. Libraries were prepared by immunoSEQ multiplex PCR; TCRdb keeps only in-frame clonotypes and omits some of them. The data hold 150,000 to 200,000 clones, with nearly 95% observed a single time. Sequences were derived from peripheral blood, sampled on day 0 of AZD1222 vaccination. The receptors were gathered from an adult in good health. The CDR3 runs from the conserved cysteine through the conserved F or W. Fields, in order: D gene, clone size, J gene, V gene, CDR3 DNA, CDR3 protein. The D gene is left open where the match is weak. A clone size is listed for some rows: how often the clone was seen (once, few, many), or a class if it is expanded.

d_gene: NA
abundance: few
j_gene: TRBJ2-1
v_gene: TRBV9
CDR3nt: TGTGCCAGCAGCGTATGGGGGAGTGTCGACAATGAGCAGTTCTTC
CDR3aa: CASSVWGSVDNEQFF

d_gene: NA
abundance: NA
j_gene: TRBJ2-7
v_gene: TRBV30
CDR3nt: TGTGCCTGGAGTGTAAAAGGGGGGTACGAGCAGTACTTC
CDR3aa: CAWSVKGGYEQYF

d_gene: NA
abundance: NA
j_gene: TRBJ2-5
v_gene: TRBV5-4
CDR3nt: TGTGCCAGCAGCTTCCGCAGGGACCAAGAGACCCAGTACTTC
CDR3aa: CASSFRRDQETQYF

d_gene: NA
abundance: once
j_gene: TRBJ1-1
v_gene: TRBV7-2
CDR3nt: TGTGCCAGCAGCTACCTACAGGGCCACACTGAAGCTTTCTTT
CDR3aa: CASSYLQGHTEAFF

d_gene: NA
abundance: NA
j_gene: TRBJ2-7
v_gene: TRBV7-2
CDR3nt: TGTGCCAGCAGCTACGACAGCCCTACGTTCGAGCAGTACTTC
CDR3aa: CASSYDSPTFEQYF

d_gene: NA
abundance: NA
j_gene: TRBJ2-4
v_gene: TRBV7-3
CDR3nt: TGTGCCAGCAGCTTAAACGGGGCCTCGGTTGGGAGAGCCAAAAACATTCAGTACTTC
CDR3aa: CASSLNGASVGRAKNIQYF

d_gene: NA
abundance: NA
j_gene: TRBJ2-2
v_gene: TRBV7-8
CDR3nt: TGTGCCAGCAGCTTAATCCACACTTCGAACACCGGGGAGCTGTTTTTT
CDR3aa: CASSLIHTSNTGELFF

d_gene: NA
abundance: NA
j_gene: TRBJ2-3
v_gene: TRBV5-1
CDR3nt: TGCGCCAGCAGCTTGGGCTGGGGGGTCGACACAGATACGCAGTATTTT
CDR3aa: CASSLGWGVDTDTQYF

d_gene: NA
abundance: NA
j_gene: TRBJ1-5
v_gene: TRBV23-1
CDR3nt: TGCGCCAGCAGTGGCCCCCAGGGGTTTAGCAATCAGCCCCAGCATTTT
CDR3aa: CASSGPQGFSNQPQHF

d_gene: NA
abundance: NA
j_gene: TRBJ2-3
v_gene: TRBV24-1
CDR3nt: TGTGCCACCAGTGATTTGTTAGGGACAGATACGCAGTATTTT
CDR3aa: CATSDLLGTDTQYF

d_gene: TRBD2
abundance: once
j_gene: TRBJ2-3
v_gene: TRBV18
CDR3nt: TGTGCCAGCTCACCACCGGGACTAGCGGGGTTTACAGATACGCAGTATTTT
CDR3aa: CASSPPGLAGFTDTQYF

d_gene: NA
abundance: NA
j_gene: TRBJ1-1
v_gene: TRBV6-1
CDR3nt: TGTGCCAGCAGTGATAGTCCTCAACGGGCTTTCTTT
CDR3aa: CASSDSPQRAFF

d_gene: TRBD1
abundance: NA
j_gene: TRBJ2-1
v_gene: TRBV19
CDR3nt: TGTGCCAGTACTCCGGGACAGACATACAATGAGCAGTTCTTC
CDR3aa: CASTPGQTYNEQFF

d_gene: NA
abundance: NA
j_gene: TRBJ1-1
v_gene: TRBV12-3/TRBV12-4
CDR3nt: TGTGCCAGCCTACGGCAGATGAACACTGAAGCTTTCTTT
CDR3aa: CASLRQMNTEAFF

d_gene: NA
abundance: NA
j_gene: TRBJ2-1
v_gene: TRBV7-9
CDR3nt: TGTGCCAGCAGTCCTCTCGGGGGTGGGGTCCTCAATGAGCAGTTCTTC
CDR3aa: CASSPLGGGVLNEQFF

d_gene: TRBD1
abundance: NA
j_gene: TRBJ1-4
v_gene: TRBV18
CDR3nt: TGTGCCAGCTCACCACCCGGACAGGGGGCATATGATGCTAATGAAAAACTGTTTTTT
CDR3aa: CASSPPGQGAYDANEKLFF

d_gene: NA
abundance: NA
j_gene: TRBJ1-3
v_gene: TRBV7-2
CDR3nt: TGTGCCAGCAGCTTAGACAACCATTCTGGAAACACCATATATTTT
CDR3aa: CASSLDNHSGNTIYF

d_gene: NA
abundance: NA
j_gene: TRBJ1-1
v_gene: TRBV6-5
CDR3nt: TGTGCCAGCAGGGGAAACCGGATTAACACTGAAGCTTTCTTT
CDR3aa: CASRGNRINTEAFF

d_gene: TRBD2
abundance: NA
j_gene: TRBJ2-1
v_gene: TRBV7-2
CDR3nt: TGTGCCAGCAGCTTAGAGAGTAGCGGGAGTAGAAATGAGCAGTTCTTC
CDR3aa: CASSLESSGSRNEQFF